This TCR beta chain comes out of a study of long-term antiretroviral therapy in people with HIV. The immunoSEQ assay was v3.0, run at survey level. Researchers set sequencing to target about 40,000-55,000 T-cell genomes per sample. The data were produced by immunoSEQ multiplex PCR, yet TCRdb's version contains in-frame clones alone and is incomplete. The sample carries some 45,000 clones, around nine tenths recorded once. The content of samples before DNA extraction was about 0.9-11 million cryopreserved PBMC. Trimming took 0 bases from V and 1 from J, leaving 19 bases between them. Per the germline V gene, CDR1 is GTSNPN and CDR2 is SVGIG (reference sequence). The CDR3 has 19 residues.

This receptor was taken from a woman aged 45-59 years with HIV. Sequenced here: unsorted PBMCs, sampled 0.1 years before starting antiretroviral therapy. This chain connects TRBV30 to TRBJ2-6, with TRBD2 as a possible D gene (8 bases). CDR3 amino acids: CAWSVRFREGASGANVLTF. The DNA of the CDR3 is TGTGCCTGGAGTGTAAGGTTTCGGGAGGGGGCGTCTGGGGCCAACGTCCTGACTTTC.